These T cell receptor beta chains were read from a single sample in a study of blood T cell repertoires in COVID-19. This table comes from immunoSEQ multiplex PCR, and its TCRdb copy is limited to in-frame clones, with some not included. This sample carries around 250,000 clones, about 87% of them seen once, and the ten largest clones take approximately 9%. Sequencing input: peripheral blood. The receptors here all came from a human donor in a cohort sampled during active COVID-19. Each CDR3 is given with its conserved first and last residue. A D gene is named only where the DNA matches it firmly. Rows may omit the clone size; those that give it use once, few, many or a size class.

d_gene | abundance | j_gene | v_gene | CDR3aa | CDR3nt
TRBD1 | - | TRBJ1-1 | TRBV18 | CASSIRGRRGTEAFF | TGTGCCAGCTCAATTAGGGGGCGGAGGGGCACTGAAGCTTTCTTT
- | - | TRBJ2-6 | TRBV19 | CASTQGANVLTF | TGTGCCAGTACCCAGGGGGCCAACGTCCTGACTTTC
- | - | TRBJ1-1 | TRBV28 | CASSLGRTYERNTEAFF | TGTGCCAGCAGTTTGGGCAGGACATACGAACGAAACACTGAAGCTTTCTTT
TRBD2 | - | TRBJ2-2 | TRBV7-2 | CASSIAGGTNTGELFF | TGTGCCAGCAGCATAGCGGGGGGGACGAACACCGGGGAGCTGTTTTTT
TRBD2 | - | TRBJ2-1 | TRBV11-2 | CASSLFAGVYEQFF | TGTGCCAGCAGCTTATTTGCGGGAGTGTATGAGCAGTTCTTC
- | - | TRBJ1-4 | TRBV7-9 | CASSGQATANEKLFF | TGTGCCAGCAGCGGTCAAGCCACGGCTAATGAAAAACTGTTTTTT
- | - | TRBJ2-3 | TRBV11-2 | CASSLVSGAWREAADTQYF | TGTGCCAGCAGCTTGGTTAGCGGTGCCTGGAGGGAAGCTGCAGATACGCAGTATTTT
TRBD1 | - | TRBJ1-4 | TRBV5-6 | CASSLEGRGRTNEKLFF | TGTGCCAGCAGCTTGGAGGGCAGGGGGCGGACTAATGAAAAACTGTTTTTT
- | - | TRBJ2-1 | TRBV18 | CASSPGHNEFF | TGTGCCAGCTCACCAGGGCATAATGAGTTCTTC
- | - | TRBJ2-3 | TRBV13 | CASSERRGTDTQYF | TGTGCCAGCAGCGAAAGGAGGGGTACAGATACGCAGTATTTT
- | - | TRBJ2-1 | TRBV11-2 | CASSLQISYNEQFF | TGTGCCAGCAGCCTACAGATCTCCTACAATGAGCAGTTCTTC
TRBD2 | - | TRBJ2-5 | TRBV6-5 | CASRRLAGGQETQYF | TGTGCCAGCAGACGACTAGCGGGGGGACAAGAGACCCAGTACTTC
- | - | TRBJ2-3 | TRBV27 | CASSLQGRRADTQYF | TGTGCCAGCAGTTTGCAGGGGCGGCGGGCAGATACGCAGTATTTT
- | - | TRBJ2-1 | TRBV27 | CASSLDRSEQFF | TGTGCCAGCAGTTTAGACCGGAGTGAGCAGTTCTTC
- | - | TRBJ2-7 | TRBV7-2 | CASSLALRGGEQYF | TGTGCCAGCAGCTTAGCGCTACGGGGAGGCGAGCAGTACTTC
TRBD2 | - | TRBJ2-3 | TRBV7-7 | CASSVGTGGRTDTQYF | TGTGCTAGCAGCGTAGGGACGGGGGGGCGTACAGATACGCAGTATTTT
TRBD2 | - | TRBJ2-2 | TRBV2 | CASSDRREGRMDTGELFF | TGTGCCAGCAGTGATAGGCGGGAGGGCCGAATGGACACCGGGGAGCTGTTTTTT
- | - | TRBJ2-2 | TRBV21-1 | CASSLRLAPNTGELFF | TGTGCCAGCAGCTTACGACTAGCCCCGAACACCGGGGAGCTGTTTTTT
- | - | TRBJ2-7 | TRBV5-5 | CASSPYRGGSYEQYF | TGTGCCAGCAGCCCTTACAGGGGGGGCTCCTACGAGCAGTACTTC
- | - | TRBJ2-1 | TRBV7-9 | CASSISQGYYNEQFF | TGTGCCAGCAGCATATCCCAGGGTTACTACAATGAGCAGTTCTTC
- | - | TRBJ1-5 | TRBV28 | CASTDGVVEAPQHF | TGTGCCAGCACTGACGGAGTTGTCGAGGCGCCCCAGCATTTT
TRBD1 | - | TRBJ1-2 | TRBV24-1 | CATSDRPGQGHYGYTF | TGTGCCACCAGTGACCGTCCGGGACAGGGACACTATGGCTACACCTTC
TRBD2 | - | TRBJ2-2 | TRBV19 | CASRSTSGATGELFF | TGTGCCAGTAGATCTACTAGCGGGGCTACCGGGGAGCTGTTTTTT
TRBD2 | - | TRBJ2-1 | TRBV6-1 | CASSLAGNSYNEQFF | TGTGCCAGCAGCTTAGCGGGAAACTCCTACAATGAGCAGTTCTTC
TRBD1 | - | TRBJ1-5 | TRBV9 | CASSVGPGGLGNQPQHF | TGTGCCAGCAGCGTAGGTCCAGGGGGGTTAGGCAATCAGCCCCAGCATTTT
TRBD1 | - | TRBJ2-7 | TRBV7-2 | CASRDRTYEQYF | TGTGCCAGCCGGGACAGGACCTACGAGCAGTACTTC
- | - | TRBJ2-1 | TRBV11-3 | CASSDTGLRNEQFF | TGTGCCAGCAGCGACACAGGGCTTCGGAATGAGCAGTTCTTC
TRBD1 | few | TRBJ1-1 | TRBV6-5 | CASSYSNRGNTEAFF | TGTGCCAGCAGTTACTCGAACAGGGGGAACACTGAAGCTTTCTTT
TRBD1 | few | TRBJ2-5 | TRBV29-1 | CSVEDLPPPGQILQETQYF | TGCAGCGTTGAAGATCTCCCCCCTCCGGGACAGATACTTCAAGAGACCCAGTACTTC
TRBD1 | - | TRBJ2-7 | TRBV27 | CASSPRQGSYEQYF | TGTGCCAGCAGTCCTCGACAGGGTTCCTACGAGCAGTACTTC
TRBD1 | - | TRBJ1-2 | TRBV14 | CASSQGPGTGEANYGYTF | TGTGCCAGCAGCCAAGGACCCGGGACAGGGGAAGCTAACTATGGCTACACCTTC
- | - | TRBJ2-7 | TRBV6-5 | CASSYSWPLTYEQYF | TGTGCCAGCAGTTACTCGTGGCCACTAACCTACGAGCAGTACTTC
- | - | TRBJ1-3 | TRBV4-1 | CASSQGGGNTIYF | TGCGCCAGCAGCCAGGGAGGTGGAAACACCATATATTTT